This section outlines one T cell receptor (beta chain) sequence together with its context. V lost 2 bases, J lost 15 bases, and 9 bases stayed unmatched. The V gene's germline CDR1 is SGHDT and CDR2 YYEEEE. The CDR3 runs 13 residues. These data belong to a study of technical replicates of blood from a handful of donors. The method was immunoSEQ multiplex PCR; TCRdb's version includes in-frame clones alone and lacks a portion of them. The sample carries about 60,000 clones, roughly 86% recorded once. The V gene is TRBV5-6, the J gene TRBJ2-1; 9 bases are a match to TRBD2. This receptor was identified in a human donor in good health. Some clones in this sample may be carry-over from other donors' samples. Sequenced sample: PBMCs. CDR3 loop: CASSLVAGDPLFF. In DNA, the CDR3 is TGTGCCAGCAGCTTAGTAGCGGGGGACCCACTGTTCTTC.